One and the same sample provided the 10 T cell receptor beta chains below, sequenced in a study of radiotherapy plus CTLA-4 blockade in lung cancer (dated by TCRdb to the late 2010s). Library construction relied on the immunoSEQ multiplex PCR assay. TCRdb holds this immuneACCESS table with in-frame rearrangements only. Some clones are missing; in checked studies, unresolved V genes explain under half, and the rest has no known cause. For this sample there are more than 90,000 clones; about 86% appear just once. The top ten clonotypes cover about 5.3% of the sample. The sample in question was peripheral blood, obtained from a patient treated with radiotherapy plus ipilimumab. The receptors derive from a human donor with non-small cell lung cancer that progressed on radiotherapy plus ipilimumab.

The CDR3 DNA reads TGTGCCAGCAGACTCAATTCGGGGTACGAGCAGTACTTC. Protein: CASRLNSGYEQYF. The rearrangement uses TRBV7-2 and TRBJ2-5; D possibly corresponds to TRBD2 (5 bases). The J call may be mistaken, given a closer DNA end match to TRBJ2-7. This CDR3 is 13 amino acids long. The germline CDR1 and CDR2 sequences are SGHTA and FQGNSA.

V and J are TRBV7-9 and TRBJ2-3, with unresolved D. Germline assignment: CDR1 SEHNR and CDR2 FQNEAQ (reference sequence). The CDR3 runs to 13 residues. V was trimmed by 4 bases and J by 2 bases, leaving 7 bases between them. The DNA for the CDR3 is TGTGCCAGCAGCTCCACATCCACAGATACGCAGTATTTT. This gives the protein CASSSTSTDTQYF.

The V call is TRBV15, the J call TRBJ2-5; the D is unclear. There are 12 residues in the CDR3. Trimming stripped 1 base from V and 5 bases from J, with 5 bases between. CDR1 and CDR2 from the germline V gene are LNHNV and YYDKDF (reference sequence). CDR3: CATSRAEETQYF. The CDR3 region has the DNA TGTGCCACCAGCAGAGCCGAGGAGACCCAGTACTTC.

J is TRBJ1-3 and V is TRBV30; the D gene is possibly TRBD1 (6 bases). This CDR3 region has 13 residues. The V end was cut by 4 bases, the J end by 3 bases, with 10 bases between. Germline V gene lookup returns CDR1 GTSNPN and CDR2 SVGIG (reference sequence). The CDR3, as DNA: TGTGCCTGGACTCTGGACAGTGGAAACACCATATATTTT. This sequence encodes CAWTLDSGNTIYF.

CDR3 residues: CASSLDRVTDTQYF. CDR3 nucleotide sequence: TGTGCCAGCAGCTTGGACAGGGTGACAGATACGCAGTATTTT. The chain links TRBV5-4 to TRBJ2-3; D is possibly TRBD1 (6 bases). The germline CDR1 and CDR2 sequences are SGHNT and YYREEE (reference sequence). V was cut by 0 bases and J by 3 bases, with 8 bases left in between. The CDR3 has 14 residues.

The CDR3 loop reads CASSVQGAGNQPQHF. For the CDR3, the DNA is TGTGCCAGCAGTGTACAGGGGGCCGGCAATCAGCCCCAGCATTTT. The rearrangement joins TRBV27 to TRBJ1-5; TRBD1 matches at 9 bases. Germline V gene data show CDR1 as MNHEY and CDR2 as SMNVEV (reference sequence). V was pared by 5 bases and J by 2 bases, with 4 bases of the junction left unmatched. The CDR3 consists of 15 residues.

V usage is TRBV18 and J usage is TRBJ1-2; D unresolved. This CDR3 is built from 13 residues. V was clipped by 3 bases and J by 8 bases, with 13 bases between them. CDR1 is KGHSH, CDR2 LQKENI, per germline. The CDR3 DNA follows: TGTGCCAGCTCACCGGACCTTCTTGCCGGCTACACCTTC. Protein sequence: CASSPDLLAGYTF.

The chain employs TRBV6-5 and TRBJ2-1; D gene unclear. In germline, CDR1 is MNHEY, CDR2 SVGAGI. V lost 2 bases and J lost 9, with 8 bases in between. The CDR3 runs 12 residues. CDR3 amino acids: CASSYGVGEQFF. CDR3 DNA: TGTGCCAGCAGTTACGGGGTGGGTGAGCAGTTCTTC.

This chain joins TRBV10-3 and TRBJ2-5, with 11 bases identical to TRBD2. The CDR3 totals 17 residues. The junction had 9 bases not matched to a gene; V was cut back by 4 bases and J by 2 bases. Per germline, CDR1 ENHRY and CDR2 SYGVKD. CDR3 in amino acids: CAISGSLAGGGQETQYF. CDR3 sequence (DNA): TGTGCCATCAGTGGAAGTCTAGCGGGAGGTGGGCAAGAGACCCAGTACTTC.

The chain uses TRBV2 and TRBJ2-1; 8 bases fit TRBD2. Per germline, CDR1 SNHLY and CDR2 FYNNEI. This CDR3 contains 14 residues. Trimming took 9 bases from V and 9 from J; bases not matched to a gene: 13. The CDR3 region is CASSKTGLGSEQFF. CDR3 DNA: TGTGCCAGTTCCAAAACGGGACTAGGCTCTGAGCAGTTCTTC.